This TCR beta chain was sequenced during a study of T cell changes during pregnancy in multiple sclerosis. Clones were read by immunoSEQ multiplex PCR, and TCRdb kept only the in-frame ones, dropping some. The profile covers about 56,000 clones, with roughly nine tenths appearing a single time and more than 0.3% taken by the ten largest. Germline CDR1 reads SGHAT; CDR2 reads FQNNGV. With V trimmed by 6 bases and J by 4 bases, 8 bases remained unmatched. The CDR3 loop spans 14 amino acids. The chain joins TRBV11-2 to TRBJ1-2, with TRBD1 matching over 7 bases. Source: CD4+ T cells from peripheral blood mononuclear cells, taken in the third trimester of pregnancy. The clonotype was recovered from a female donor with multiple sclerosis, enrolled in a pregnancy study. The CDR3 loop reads CASRGDSEGYGYTF. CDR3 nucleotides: TGTGCCAGCAGGGGGGACAGCGAGGGCTATGGCTACACCTTC.